This T cell receptor beta chain derives from a study of T cell clonotyping in hematopoietic cell transplantation. Whole-study findings and limits: Pathologically expanded recipient clonotypes increased progressively from day 30 to day 180 as diversity fell. At the given depth, recipient repertoires were over 95% de novo clonotypes.

This clone was seen a single time. The antigen is undetermined. Libraries were prepared by immunoSEQ multiplex PCR; TCRdb keeps only in-frame clonotypes and omits some of them. The repertoire has 17,000 or so clones, around 70% of them found once; the top ten carry approximately 9.3%. Sample: peripheral blood mononuclear cells. The clonotype was recovered from an older woman in good health. Some clones in this sample may be carry-over from other donors' samples.

CDR3 sequence reads: CASNPAHQGYTF. CDR3 in DNA: TGTGCCAGCAATCCCGCCCATCAAGGCTACACCTTC. V and J are TRBV28 and TRBJ1-2; D unclear. The CDR3 contains 12 residues. Germline CDR1 and CDR2: MDHEN and SYDVKM. Trimming took off 7 bases at V and 8 bases at J, with 14 bases between the two ends.